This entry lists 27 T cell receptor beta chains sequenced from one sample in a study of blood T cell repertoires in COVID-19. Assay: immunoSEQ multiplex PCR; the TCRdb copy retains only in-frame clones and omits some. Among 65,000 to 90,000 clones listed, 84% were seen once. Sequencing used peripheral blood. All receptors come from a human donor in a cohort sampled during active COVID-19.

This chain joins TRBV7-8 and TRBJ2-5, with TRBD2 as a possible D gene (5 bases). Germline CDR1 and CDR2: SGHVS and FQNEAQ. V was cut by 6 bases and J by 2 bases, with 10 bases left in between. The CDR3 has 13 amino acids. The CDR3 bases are TGTGCCAGCAGTGGCCTAGCTCAAGAGACCCAGTACTTC. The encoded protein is CASSGLAQETQYF.

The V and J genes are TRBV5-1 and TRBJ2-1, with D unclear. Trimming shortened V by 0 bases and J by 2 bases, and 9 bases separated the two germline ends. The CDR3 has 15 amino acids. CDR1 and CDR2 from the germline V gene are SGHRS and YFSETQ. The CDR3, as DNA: TGCGCCAGCAGCTTGGCCAGGCTTCCCTACAATGAGCAGTTCTTC. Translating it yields CASSLARLPYNEQFF.

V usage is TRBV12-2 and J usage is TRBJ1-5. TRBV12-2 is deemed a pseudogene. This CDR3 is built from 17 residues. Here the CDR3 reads CASRLAVEAGSNQPQHF. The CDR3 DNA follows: TGTGCAAGTCGCTTAGCCGTCGAGGCGGGGAGCAATCAGCCCCAGCATTTT.

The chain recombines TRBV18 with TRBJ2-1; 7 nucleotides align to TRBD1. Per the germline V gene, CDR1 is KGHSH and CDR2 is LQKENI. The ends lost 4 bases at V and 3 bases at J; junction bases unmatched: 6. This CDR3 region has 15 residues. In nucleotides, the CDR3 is TGTGCCAGCTCACTTTCAGGGGGTAACTACAATGAGCAGTTCTTC. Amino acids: CASSLSGGNYNEQFF.

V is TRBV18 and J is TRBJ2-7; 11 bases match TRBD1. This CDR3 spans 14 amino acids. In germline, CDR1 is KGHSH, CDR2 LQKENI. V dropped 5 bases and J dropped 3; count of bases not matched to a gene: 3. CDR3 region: CASSSGTGGYEQYF. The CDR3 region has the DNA TGTGCCAGCTCATCCGGGACAGGGGGCTACGAGCAGTACTTC.

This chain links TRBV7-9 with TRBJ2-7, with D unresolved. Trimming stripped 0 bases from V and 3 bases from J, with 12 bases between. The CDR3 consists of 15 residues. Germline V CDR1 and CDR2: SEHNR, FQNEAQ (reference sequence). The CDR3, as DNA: TGTGCCAGCAGCTTAGCGGGCCTTTATAGCTACGAGCAGTACTTC. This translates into CASSLAGLYSYEQYF. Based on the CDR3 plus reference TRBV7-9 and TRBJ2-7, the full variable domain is DTGVSQNPRHKITKRGQNVTFRCDPISEHNRLYWYRQTLGQGPEFLTYFQNEAQLEKSRLLSDRFSAERPKGSFSTLEIQRTEQGDSAMYLCASSLAGLYSYEQYFGPGTRLTVT.

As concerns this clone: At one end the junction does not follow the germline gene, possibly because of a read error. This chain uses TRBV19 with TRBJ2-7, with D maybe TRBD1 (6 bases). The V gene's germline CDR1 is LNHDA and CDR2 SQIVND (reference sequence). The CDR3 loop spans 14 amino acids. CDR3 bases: TGTGCCAGTAGGATAGCAGGGGCTGGAGGCGAGCAGTACTTC. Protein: CASRIAGAGGEQYF.

The CDR3 DNA reads as TGTGCCAGTAGAGAGGACGGGAGCTCCTACGAGCAGTACTTC. This sequence encodes CASREDGSSYEQYF. The chain joins TRBV19 to TRBJ2-7; D possibly corresponds to TRBD2 (6 bases). The germline V gene has CDR1 LNHDA and CDR2 SQIVND (reference sequence). Trimming removed 6 bases at V and 0 bases at J, with 12 bases between. The length of the CDR3 is 14 residues.

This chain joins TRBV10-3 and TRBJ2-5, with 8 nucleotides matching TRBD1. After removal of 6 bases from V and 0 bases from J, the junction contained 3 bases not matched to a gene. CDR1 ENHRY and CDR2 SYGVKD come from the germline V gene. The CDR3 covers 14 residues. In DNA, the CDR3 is TGTGCCATCAGACGGGGACAGGACCAAGAGACCCAGTACTTC. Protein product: CAIRRGQDQETQYF.

Written as DNA, the CDR3 is TGTGCCAGCAGAGTCAGTGGGGGGTCCATGAACACTGAAGCTTTCTTT. The encoded protein is CASRVSGGSMNTEAFF. The gene calls are TRBV7-9 and TRBJ1-1; a weak D match, TRBD1 (5 bases). This CDR3 has 16 amino acids. V shed 6 bases and J shed 0 bases, with 17 bases lying between them. Per germline, CDR1 SEHNR and CDR2 FQNEAQ (reference sequence).

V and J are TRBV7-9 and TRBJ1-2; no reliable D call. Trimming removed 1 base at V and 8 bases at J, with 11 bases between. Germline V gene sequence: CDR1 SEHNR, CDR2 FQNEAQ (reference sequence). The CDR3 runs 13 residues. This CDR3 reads CASSLGRGYGYTF. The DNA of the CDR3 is TGTGCCAGCAGCTTAGGACGCGGGTACGGCTACACCTTC.

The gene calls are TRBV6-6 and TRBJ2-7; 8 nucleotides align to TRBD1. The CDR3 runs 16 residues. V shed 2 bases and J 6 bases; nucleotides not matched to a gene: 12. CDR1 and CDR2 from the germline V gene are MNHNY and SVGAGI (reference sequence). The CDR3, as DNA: TGTGCCAGCAGTTACGTGGCCGGGACAGGCGGGTTCGAGCAGTACTTC. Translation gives CASSYVAGTGGFEQYF.

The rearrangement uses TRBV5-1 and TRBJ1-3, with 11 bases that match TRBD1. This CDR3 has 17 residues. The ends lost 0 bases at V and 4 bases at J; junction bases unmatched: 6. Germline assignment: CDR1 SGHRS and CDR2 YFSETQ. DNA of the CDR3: TGCGCCAGCAGCTTGGCCCGGACAGGGGGCGCGGGAAACACCATATATTTT. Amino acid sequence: CASSLARTGGAGNTIYF. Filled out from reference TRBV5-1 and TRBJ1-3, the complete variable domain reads KAGVTQTPRYLIKTRGQQVTLSCSPISGHRSVSWYQQTPGQGLQFLFEYFSETQRNKGNFPGRFSGRQFSNSRSEMNVSTLELGDSALYLCASSLARTGGAGNTIYFGEGSWLTVV.

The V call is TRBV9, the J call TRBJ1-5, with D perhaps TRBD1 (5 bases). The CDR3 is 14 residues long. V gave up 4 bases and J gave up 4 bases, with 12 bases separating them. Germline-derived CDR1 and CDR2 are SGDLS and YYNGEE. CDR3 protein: CASSPGRGNQPQHF. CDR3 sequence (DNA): TGTGCCAGCAGCCCCGGACGGGGGAATCAGCCCCAGCATTTT.

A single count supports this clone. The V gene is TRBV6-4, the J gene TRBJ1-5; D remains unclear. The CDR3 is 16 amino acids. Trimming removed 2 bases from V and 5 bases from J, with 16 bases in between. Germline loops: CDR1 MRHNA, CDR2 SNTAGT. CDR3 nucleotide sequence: TGTGCCAGCAGTGACCCCCCAGGCAGTCCAGATCAGCCCCAGCATTTT. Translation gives CASSDPPGSPDQPQHF.

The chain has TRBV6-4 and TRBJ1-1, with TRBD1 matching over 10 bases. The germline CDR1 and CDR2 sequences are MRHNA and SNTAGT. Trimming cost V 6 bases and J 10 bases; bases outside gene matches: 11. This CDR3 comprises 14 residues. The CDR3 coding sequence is TGTGCCAGCAGCCCGGACAGGGGGATCCCCCCAGCTTTCTTT. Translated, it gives CASSPDRGIPPAFF.

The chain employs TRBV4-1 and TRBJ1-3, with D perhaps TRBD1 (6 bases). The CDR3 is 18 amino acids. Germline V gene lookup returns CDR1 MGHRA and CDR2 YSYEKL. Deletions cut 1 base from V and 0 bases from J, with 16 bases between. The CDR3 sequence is CASSQGPFPDSSGNTIYF. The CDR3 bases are TGCGCCAGCAGCCAAGGTCCCTTTCCGGACAGCTCTGGAAACACCATATATTTT.

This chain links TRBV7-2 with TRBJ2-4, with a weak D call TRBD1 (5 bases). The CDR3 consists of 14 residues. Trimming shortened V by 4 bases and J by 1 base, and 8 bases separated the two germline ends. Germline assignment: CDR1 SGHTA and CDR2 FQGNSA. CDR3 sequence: CASSSRVAKNIQYF. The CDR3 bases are TGTGCCAGCAGCTCCAGGGTGGCCAAAAACATTCAGTACTTC. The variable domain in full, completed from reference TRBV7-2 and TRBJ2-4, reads GAGVSQSPSNKVTEKGKDVELRCDPISGHTALYWYRQSLGQGLEFLIYFQGNSAPDKSGLPSDRFSAERTGGSVSTLTIQRTQQEDSAVYLCASSSRVAKNIQYFGAGTRLSVL.

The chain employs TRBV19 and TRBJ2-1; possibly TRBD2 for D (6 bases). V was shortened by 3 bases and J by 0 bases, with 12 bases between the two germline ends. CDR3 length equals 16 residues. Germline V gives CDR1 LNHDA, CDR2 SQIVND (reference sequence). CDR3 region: CASSIGSGRSYNEQFF. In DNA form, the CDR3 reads TGTGCCAGTAGTATCGGGAGCGGGCGCTCCTACAATGAGCAGTTCTTC.

The CDR3 is CASSLVPGRSDEQYF. The DNA of the CDR3 is TGTGCCAGCAGCCTCGTGCCAGGGAGGTCCGACGAGCAGTACTTC. The chain joins TRBV7-6 to TRBJ2-7, with D perhaps TRBD2 (6 bases). This CDR3 is 15 amino acids long. Germline lookup yields CDR1 SGHVS and CDR2 FNYEAQ. V lost 5 bases and J lost 5, with 19 bases in between.

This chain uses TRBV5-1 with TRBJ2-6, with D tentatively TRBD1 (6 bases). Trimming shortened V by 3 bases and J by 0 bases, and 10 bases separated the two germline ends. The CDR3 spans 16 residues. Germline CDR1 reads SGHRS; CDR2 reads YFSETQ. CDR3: CASSWDTGSGANVLTF. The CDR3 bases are TGCGCCAGCAGCTGGGACACCGGCTCTGGGGCCAACGTCCTGACTTTC.

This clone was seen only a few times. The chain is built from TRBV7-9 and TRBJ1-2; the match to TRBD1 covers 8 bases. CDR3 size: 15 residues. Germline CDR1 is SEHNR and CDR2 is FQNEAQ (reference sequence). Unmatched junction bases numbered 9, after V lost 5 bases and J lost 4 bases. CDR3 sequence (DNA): TGTGCCAGCAGCCCGCCGGCAGGGGGCAGCTATGGCTACACCTTC. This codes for CASSPPAGGSYGYTF.

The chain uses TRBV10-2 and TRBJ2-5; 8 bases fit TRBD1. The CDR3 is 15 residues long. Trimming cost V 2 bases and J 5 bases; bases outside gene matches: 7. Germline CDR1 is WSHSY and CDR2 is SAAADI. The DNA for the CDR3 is TGCGCCAGCAGTGAGCCGGACAGGGCTAGGGAGACCCAGTACTTC. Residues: CASSEPDRARETQYF.

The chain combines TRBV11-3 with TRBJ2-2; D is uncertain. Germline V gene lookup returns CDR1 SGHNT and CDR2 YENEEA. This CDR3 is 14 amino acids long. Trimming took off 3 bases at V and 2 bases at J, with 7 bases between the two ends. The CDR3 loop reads CASSFFTNTGELFF. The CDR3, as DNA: TGTGCCAGCAGCTTTTTCACAAACACCGGGGAGCTGTTTTTT.

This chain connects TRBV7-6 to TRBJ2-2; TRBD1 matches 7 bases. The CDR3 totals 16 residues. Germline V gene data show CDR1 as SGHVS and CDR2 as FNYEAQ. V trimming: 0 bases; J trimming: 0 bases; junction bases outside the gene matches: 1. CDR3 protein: CASSLARGPNTGELFF. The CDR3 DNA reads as TGTGCCAGCAGCTTAGCGAGGGGGCCGAACACCGGGGAGCTGTTTTTT.

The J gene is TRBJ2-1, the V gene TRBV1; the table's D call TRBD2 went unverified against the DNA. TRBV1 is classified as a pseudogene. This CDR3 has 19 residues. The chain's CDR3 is CTSSQDRVAGGLSYNEQFF. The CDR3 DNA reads TGCACCAGCAGCCAAGATAGAGTAGCGGGGGGACTCTCCTACAATGAGCAGTTCTTC.

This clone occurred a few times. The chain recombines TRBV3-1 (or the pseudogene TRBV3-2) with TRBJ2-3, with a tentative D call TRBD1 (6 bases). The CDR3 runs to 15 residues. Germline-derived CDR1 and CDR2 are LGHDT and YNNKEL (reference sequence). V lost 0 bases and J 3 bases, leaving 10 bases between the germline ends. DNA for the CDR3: TGTGCCAGCAGCCAAGATGGGGGCGCGACAGATACGCAGTATTTT. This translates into CASSQDGGATDTQYF.